The present TCR beta chain was sequenced within a study of cytomegalovirus exposure and HLA in healthy donors. For this clone: Its matching antigen is unknown.

Study outcomes and limitations: A later analysis reported that several of the most significant clusters appeared to be linked to common viral pathogens, among them Epstein-Barr virus.

The length of the CDR3 is 14 residues. The V segment lost 5 bases and the J segment 5 bases; nucleotides outside the gene matches: 4. The germline V gene has CDR1 SNHLY and CDR2 FYNNEI. PCR employed 60 Vbeta and 13 Jbeta primers. TCRdb's table, derived via immunoSEQ multiplex PCR, lists solely in-frame clones and lacks some. The sample contains 50,000 to 75,000 clones, 80% of which appear only once. J is TRBJ2-7 and V is TRBV2; 12 nucleotides agree with TRBD2. The material sequenced was PBMCs. The TCR comes from a woman aged 40 to 50 in good health and CMV-seronegative. The CDR3 loop reads CASSRTSGIDEQYF. CDR3 in DNA: TGTGCCAGCAGTCGGACTAGCGGGATCGACGAGCAGTACTTC.